This T cell receptor beta chain was observed in a study of CD8 T cells in ankylosing spondylitis. Findings and caveats of the study: Ankylosing spondylitis blood appeared to be characterized by a TCR beta motif of several highly homologous variants. Matched ankylosing spondylitis synovial fluid reportedly showed significant enrichment of disease-linked clones.

Quantitative 5'-RACE with molecular barcodes was used to make the TCR beta libraries. Via MiXCR, TCRdb re-called the 5' RACE reads, giving one row per CDR3 protein. The sample lists fewer than 250,000 distinct CDR3 sequences; over 30% were seen once. Trimming at V came to 6 bases and at J to 10 bases, leaving 3 bases not matched to a gene. The CDR3 runs 12 residues. The sample holds a few counts of this clonotype. Antigen specificity is unknown. The rearrangement joins TRBV12-3 or TRBV12-4 to TRBJ2-1; 10 bases align to TRBD2. Material: blood, either unsorted or a sorted T cell fraction (not recorded which). This sequence originates from a male donor with ankylosing spondylitis or in good health (not recorded which). Here the CDR3 reads CASSETSGEQFF. CDR3 coding DNA: TGTGCCAGCAGCGAGACTAGCGGGGAGCAGTTCTTC.